This T cell receptor (beta chain) was identified during a study of cytotoxic CD8 clonotypes in ibrutinib-treated CLL. Study as a whole: IGHV unmutated 17 to 18; relapsed/refractory some ten; treatment-naive some 16. The study's findings and limits: Baseline clonality was higher than in age-matched healthy donors and moved in step with circulating CD8+ T-cell counts. The study found clonality rose at ibrutinib response, then fell toward baseline at progression.

The CDR3 length is 15 residues. Germline assignment: CDR1 SGHRS and CDR2 YFSETQ. V lost 4 bases and J lost 2, with 16 bases in between. As regards this clone: Its antigen is still unknown.

Measured with immunoSEQ multiplex PCR; TCRdb has only the in-frame clones, and not every one. The sample yields 200,000 or so clones, approximately 70% seen once. The sequence was obtained from a human donor with chronic lymphocytic leukemia. The chain carries TRBV5-1 and TRBJ2-7; the D is unclear. The sequencing here drew on PBMCs, taken after 12 months of ibrutinib treatment. CDR3 nucleotides: TGCGCCAGCAGCCAAGGCACTGGGCCAACCTACGAGCAGTACTTC. Its translation is CASSQGTGPTYEQYF.